These T cell receptor beta chains were read from a single sample in a study of blood T cell repertoires in COVID-19. Profiled with immunoSEQ multiplex PCR; TCRdb holds only in-frame clones, not every one. The data contain 160,000 or so clones, 81% of them singletons. Sequencing was done on a sample of peripheral blood. The receptors were gathered from a man between 60 and 75 years old with active or convalescent COVID-19. Both conserved end residues are part of each CDR3. Each record gives: clone size, D gene, V gene, J gene, CDR3 DNA, CDR3 protein. The D gene is left open where the match is weak. Clone size is not always given. Where it is, it says once, few, many or a class for expanded clones.

clone_size: .; d_call: .; v_call: TRBV28; j_call: TRBJ2-5; cdr3_nt: TGTGCCAGCAGTTTACACGGGACTGTAGGCCAAGAGACCCAGTACTTC; cdr3_aa: CASSLHGTVGQETQYF
clone_size: medium-sized; d_call: TRBD1; v_call: TRBV28; j_call: TRBJ1-5; cdr3_nt: TGTGCCAGCAGTTTTGCCCGGACAGGGGGTTTTCAGCCCCAGCATTTT; cdr3_aa: CASSFARTGGFQPQHF
clone_size: .; d_call: .; v_call: TRBV4-1; j_call: TRBJ1-3; cdr3_nt: TGCGCCAGCAGCCAACGAGCCGTGATCAGGGGTAATGGAAACACCATATATTTT; cdr3_aa: CASSQRAVIRGNGNTIYF
clone_size: .; d_call: .; v_call: TRBV6-6; j_call: TRBJ2-5; cdr3_nt: TGTGCCAGCAGCCCAGGGGAGAAAGAGACCCAGTACTTC; cdr3_aa: CASSPGEKETQYF
clone_size: .; d_call: .; v_call: TRBV5-1; j_call: TRBJ1-3; cdr3_nt: TGCGCCAGCAGCGAGGTCTCTGGAAACACCATATATTTT; cdr3_aa: CASSEVSGNTIYF
clone_size: .; d_call: .; v_call: TRBV11-2; j_call: TRBJ2-7; cdr3_nt: TGTGCCAGCAGCTTAGAGCGGCGGCCAAGCTCCTACGAGCAGTACTTC; cdr3_aa: CASSLERRPSSYEQYF
clone_size: once; d_call: TRBD2; v_call: TRBV2; j_call: TRBJ2-2; cdr3_nt: TGTGCCAGCAGTGAAAATCCGCCTAGCGGGGGTAGCGGGGAGCTGTTTTTT; cdr3_aa: CASSENPPSGGSGELFF
clone_size: .; d_call: .; v_call: TRBV5-1; j_call: TRBJ2-2; cdr3_nt: TGCGCCAGCAGCTTGTTGGGCTGGGAGCTGTTTTTT; cdr3_aa: CASSLLGWELFF
clone_size: .; d_call: .; v_call: TRBV6-1; j_call: TRBJ1-2; cdr3_nt: TGTGCCAGCAGTGAAGAACGGGGTAGCGATGGCTACACCTTC; cdr3_aa: CASSEERGSDGYTF
clone_size: .; d_call: TRBD1; v_call: TRBV11-2; j_call: TRBJ2-5; cdr3_nt: TGTGCCAGCAGCAAGGACAGGGGGTACCAAGAGACCCAGTACTTC; cdr3_aa: CASSKDRGYQETQYF
clone_size: .; d_call: .; v_call: TRBV9; j_call: TRBJ1-6; cdr3_nt: TGTGCCAGCAGCGTAGACCCCAGGGGTAATTCACCCCTCCACTTT; cdr3_aa: CASSVDPRGNSPLHF
clone_size: .; d_call: .; v_call: TRBV6-5; j_call: TRBJ1-2; cdr3_nt: TGTGCCAGCAGTTTAGACGGGAACTATGGCTACACCTTC; cdr3_aa: CASSLDGNYGYTF
clone_size: once; d_call: .; v_call: TRBV19; j_call: TRBJ2-7; cdr3_nt: TGTGCCAGTAGTATCAGCGGACCCAGCTCCTACGAGCAGTACTTC; cdr3_aa: CASSISGPSSYEQYF
clone_size: .; d_call: .; v_call: TRBV9; j_call: TRBJ1-2; cdr3_nt: TGTGCCAGCAGCGTAGTAGCTAACTATGGCTACACCTTC; cdr3_aa: CASSVVANYGYTF
clone_size: .; d_call: .; v_call: TRBV12-3/TRBV12-4; j_call: TRBJ1-6; cdr3_nt: TGTGCCAGTTCCCGGTCAGGGAATTCACCCCTCCACTTT; cdr3_aa: CASSRSGNSPLHF
clone_size: once; d_call: TRBD2; v_call: TRBV3-1/TRBV3-2; j_call: TRBJ2-3; cdr3_nt: TGTGCCAGCAGCCTCCGGACTAGCGGGAGCACAGATACGCAGTATTTT; cdr3_aa: CASSLRTSGSTDTQYF
clone_size: .; d_call: TRBD1; v_call: TRBV6-5; j_call: TRBJ2-1; cdr3_nt: TGTGCCAGCAGTTACTACCGACAGGGTCTGGTCAATGAGCAGTTCTTC; cdr3_aa: CASSYYRQGLVNEQFF
clone_size: .; d_call: .; v_call: TRBV4-1; j_call: TRBJ1-2; cdr3_nt: TGCGCCAGCAGCCAATCCCCGGGACAATTGGGGCTCGGGGGCTACACCTTC; cdr3_aa: CASSQSPGQLGLGGYTF
clone_size: .; d_call: TRBD2; v_call: TRBV23-1; j_call: TRBJ2-2; cdr3_nt: TGCGCCAGCAGTTTCCGGGGGGAAAACACCGGGGAGCTGTTTTTT; cdr3_aa: CASSFRGENTGELFF
clone_size: .; d_call: .; v_call: TRBV11-2; j_call: TRBJ2-7; cdr3_nt: TGTGCCAGCAGCCAAGGCCAGGGTGGGTACGAGCAGTACTTC; cdr3_aa: CASSQGQGGYEQYF
clone_size: .; d_call: TRBD2; v_call: TRBV2; j_call: TRBJ2-3; cdr3_nt: TGTGCCAGCAGTGAAACTAGCGGGGATACAGATACGCAGTATTTT; cdr3_aa: CASSETSGDTDTQYF
clone_size: .; d_call: TRBD1; v_call: TRBV3-1/TRBV3-2; j_call: TRBJ1-4; cdr3_nt: TGTGCCAGCAGACTAGGGGGCTCTAATGAAAAACTGTTTTTT; cdr3_aa: CASRLGGSNEKLFF